This is a list of T cell receptor beta chains from one sample in a study of cytomegalovirus exposure and HLA in healthy donors. Sequencing used immunoSEQ multiplex PCR; TCRdb keeps in-frame clones, though not all of them. The profile shows more than 90,000 clones, 74% of them singletons. What was sequenced was PBMCs. The receptors were gathered from a woman between 50 and 59 years old in good health and CMV-seropositive. CDR3s leave out the opening cysteine and the closing phenylalanine or tryptophan.

>15|TRBV21-1
ASSTTRAGLDVREQF
>13|TRBV27
ASMTDGLLSEEAF
>13|TRBV7-9
ASSLAPTAGVEQY
>13|TRBV28
ASSLKKAGVYEQY
>12|TRBV7-6
ASSLLGGTGELF
>13|TRBV10-3
AISALQGAEETQY
>12|TRBV19
ASSYGGAYTEAF
>14|TRBV21-1
ASSPILTGDPYEQY
>12|TRBV10-3
AISEASINYEQY
>12|TRBV6-1
ASTRQGGQETQY
>13|TRBV5-1
ASSRGQGVGTEAF
>13|TRBV18
ASSPSTAQGDGYT
>13|TRBV6-6
ASGLTRGPEQPQH
>13|TRBV10-3
AISGTSGGNNEQF
>13|TRBV6-1
ASSPLQGSRETQY
>11|TRBV10-2
ASSGGVPDTQY
>13|TRBV5-4
ASTSGVIGQDTQY
>13|TRBV7-9
ASSPNAGTSHEQY
>10|TRBV7-9
ASSVGWEKAF
>14|TRBV9
ASSVGPTGGGNEQF
>14|TRBV7-2
ASSFPQGSLNTEAF
>10|TRBV19
ASSNRADTQY
>12|TRBV6-5
ASSYLGGGTEAF
>16|TRBV30
AWSVRDFGVSVRSPLH
>12|TRBV7-9
ASSPWESNQPQH
>14|TRBV4-3
ASSQSPSGGTGELF
>14|TRBV9
ASSALPGQENSPLH
>13|TRBV19
ASSPRQGAQGEQY
>12|TRBV28
ASSRRENQETQY
>11|TRBV7-2
ASSLDPGNGYT
>14|TRBV5-4
ASSLGVQGGNTEAF
>12|TRBV19
ASTQVEANTEAF
>12|TRBV5-1
ASSLGDTSYEQY
>11|TRBV19
ASSMASNQPQH
>12|TRBV7-2
ASTEGTGYQPQH
>10|TRBV19
ASSMSGYEQY
>14|TRBV6-1
ASREPGQGAPDTQY
>12|TRBV29-1
SVGGTGATYEQY
>11|TRBV4-1
ASSQVAAYEQY
>13|TRBV6-5
ASSQWDRGSYEQY
>13|TRBV15
ATSREGWGLNEQY
>13|TRBV7-8
ASSLTLTANYGYT